This TCR beta chain was captured by sequencing in a study of tumor and adjacent non-tumor tissue in lung cancer. Findings of the study overall: In normal lung, the top 100 clones were significantly more dominant than in tumor.

Notes on this clonotype: Its antigen is still unknown.

CDR1 MNHEY and CDR2 SVGEGT come from the germline V gene. V was cut by 10 bases and J by 1 base, with 19 bases left in between. The CDR3 has 15 residues. No cell sorting was done before RNA was extracted from the tissue. The library came from three nested PCR rounds adapted from ARM-PCR protocols. TCRdb re-called the multiplex PCR reads with MiXCR, one entry per CDR3 protein. The profile shows 200,000 to 250,000 distinct CDR3 sequences, around 70% of them singletons. Sample: lung tumor tissue. The rearrangement joins TRBV6-2 or TRBV6-3 to TRBJ1-2; perhaps TRBD1 as D (6 bases). The sequence came from a man aged 60 to 69 with non-small cell lung cancer. Written as DNA, the CDR3 is TGTGCCAAAATCGAGGGGGGCAATCATAACTATGGCTACACCTTC. Its translation: CAKIEGGNHNYGYTF.